Listed below are T cell receptor beta chains from one sample, sequenced in a study of identical twins. TCRdb used MiXCR to reprocess the 5' RACE reads, holding one entry per CDR3 protein. The repertoire includes some 660,000 distinct CDR3 sequences, 8.5% to 9% of them detected once, and approximately 0.96% sits in the top ten. The same data also contributed to another study, on yellow fever vaccine responses in identical twins.

The sequenced material came from PBMCs. Receptors were obtained from a woman between 18 and 29 years old in good health. CDR3s include the opening cysteine and the closing phenylalanine or tryptophan. Fields, in order: D gene, J gene, clone size, V gene, CDR3 protein, CDR3 DNA. The D gene is left open where the match is weak. Only some rows state a clone size, as once, few, many or a class for expanded clones.

-,TRBJ2-1,many,TRBV29-1,CSLAAYGPNNEQFF,TGCAGCCTCGCGGCATACGGTCCGAACAATGAGCAGTTCTTC
TRBD1,TRBJ2-1,few,TRBV18,CASSGYRGNEQFF,TGTGCCAGCTCAGGTTACAGGGGCAATGAGCAGTTCTTC
-,TRBJ2-3,-,TRBV6-1,CASRRRDHTDTQYF,TGTGCCAGCAGGCGCAGGGACCACACAGATACGCAGTATTTT
-,TRBJ2-5,-,TRBV20-1,CSARTTPGLETQYF,TGCAGTGCTAGGACTACCCCAGGGTTAGAGACCCAGTACTTC
-,TRBJ2-1,-,TRBV27,CASRQRDEQFF,TGTGCCAGCAGGCAGAGGGATGAGCAGTTCTTC
TRBD2,TRBJ2-3,-,TRBV6-2/TRBV6-3,CASSHSLSGSFAYF,TGTGCCAGCAGTCACTCCTTAAGCGGGAGTTTTGCGTATTTT
TRBD1,TRBJ1-2,few,TRBV3-1,CASSQDRGQGGYGYTF,TGTGCCAGCAGCCAAGATCGGGGACAGGGGGGCTATGGCTACACCTTC
-,TRBJ2-1,-,TRBV5-1,CASSRPSGSSYNEQFF,TGCGCCAGCAGCCGCCCCTCAGGGTCCTCCTACAATGAGCAGTTCTTC
TRBD1,TRBJ1-4,-,TRBV10-3,CAISAGTGGEHLF,TGTGCCATCAGTGCGGGAACAGGGGGCGAACACCTTTTT
TRBD2,TRBJ2-3,-,TRBV7-2,CASSWGLATDTQYF,TGTGCCAGCAGCTGGGGACTAGCAACAGATACGCAGTATTTT
TRBD1,TRBJ1-1,many,TRBV12-3/TRBV12-4,CASRDRDFTEAFF,TGTGCCAGCAGGGACAGGGATTTTACTGAAGCTTTCTTT
TRBD2,TRBJ2-1,few,TRBV5-1,CASSLEGTSGGAGSYNEQFF,TGCGCCAGCAGCTTGGAGGGGACTAGCGGGGGGGCCGGGTCCTACAATGAGCAGTTCTTC
-,TRBJ2-2,-,TRBV6-2/TRBV6-3,CASSRDFTTGELFF,TGTGCCAGCAGCCGGGACTTTACAACCGGGGAGCTGTTTTTT